Following are 27 T cell receptor beta chains from one sample sequenced in a study of shared clonotypes between healthy human individuals (dated by TCRdb to about 2020). Library construction relied on the immunoSEQ multiplex PCR assay. The clones in this table, taken by TCRdb from immuneACCESS, are in-frame only. Not every clone is retained; where verified, under half of the shortfall comes from an unresolved V gene, and the cause of the rest is unknown. The sample has more than 2 million clones on record, 85% to 95% of them singletons. The top ten hold roughly 0.13% of the sample. Material: naive CD4+ T cells sorted from blood. Explained via the paper, the cell subset or site label denotes: CD45RA+ positively selected. The receptors stem from a man aged 18 to 30 in good health.

Of note for this clone: The identical CDR3 is also encoded by other nucleotide sequences in the sample. This chain uses TRBV28 with TRBJ1-3, with D unclear. In germline, CDR1 is MDHEN, CDR2 SYDVKM. The CDR3 consists of 14 residues. V lost 4 bases to trimming and J lost 4 bases, with 11 bases between them. The CDR3 loop is CASSSPGTGNTIYF. For the CDR3, the DNA is TGTGCCAGCAGTTCTCCGGGTACGGGAAACACCATATATTTT. The entire variable domain, with the rest obtained from reference TRBV28 and TRBJ1-3, is as follows: DVKVTQSSRYLVKRTGEKVFLECVQDMDHENMFWYRQDPGLGLRLIYFSYDVKMKEKGDIPEGYSVSREKKERFSLILESASTNQTSMYLCASSSPGTGNTIYFGEGSWLTVV.

This rearrangement joins TRBV12-2 to TRBJ2-5; the table's D call of TRBD1 was not tested on the DNA. TRBV12-2 is assigned pseudogene status. The CDR3 runs to 12 residues. The CDR3 sequence is CASRRSGETQYF. In DNA form, the CDR3 reads TGTGCAAGTCGCCGATCAGGTGAGACCCAGTACTTC.

The J gene is TRBJ1-5, the V gene TRBV5-6, with D possibly TRBD1 on 5 matching bases. The CDR3 is 18 amino acids. The germline V gene encodes CDR1 SGHDT and CDR2 YYEEEE. The germline V and J ends were trimmed by 0 bases and 4 bases, with 20 bases remaining between them. The CDR3 DNA sequence: TGTGCCAGCAGCTTGGGGGCAGTATGGGACGGGGCAAATCAGCCCCAGCATTTT. Its translation is CASSLGAVWDGANQPQHF. The whole variable domain, remainder taken from reference TRBV5-6 and TRBJ1-5, is DAGVTQSPTHLIKTRGQQVTLRCSPKSGHDTVSWYQQALGQGPQFIFQYYEEEERQRGNFPDRFSGHQFPNYSSELNVNALLLGDSALYLCASSLGAVWDGANQPQHFGDGTRLSIL.

This rearrangement joins TRBV7-3 to TRBJ2-3; TRBD2 matches 9 bases. Germline assignment: CDR1 SGHTA and CDR2 FQGTGA. The trim removed 5 bases at V and 7 bases at J, leaving 7 bases unmatched. This CDR3 spans 14 amino acids. CDR3 DNA: TGTGCCAGCAGCCCCTCTAGCGGGGTAAATACGCAGTATTTT. Amino acids: CASSPSSGVNTQYF.

J is TRBJ1-1 and V is TRBV2; D remains ambiguous. CDR1 is SNHLY and CDR2 is FYNNEI in the germline V gene. The CDR3 extends over 10 amino acids. V was pared by 8 bases and J by 4 bases, with 5 bases between. The CDR3: CASLGTEAFF. The CDR3 nucleotides are TGTGCCAGCTTAGGCACTGAAGCTTTCTTT.

The chain carries TRBV2 and TRBJ2-4, with TRBD1 identical over 7 bases. The junction had 19 bases not matched to a gene; V was cut back by 5 bases and J by 0 bases. This CDR3 has 20 residues. Looked up from germline, CDR1 is SNHLY and CDR2 is FYNNEI. Here the CDR3 reads CASSPRTAGTADLAKNIQYF. The CDR3 DNA reads as TGTGCCAGCAGTCCTCGGACCGCCGGGACAGCAGACCTAGCCAAAAACATTCAGTACTTC.

The chain combines TRBV6-1 with TRBJ1-6; D call uncertain. The V and J ends lost 7 bases and 4 bases respectively, with 8 bases between them. Germline values: CDR1 MNHNS, CDR2 SASEGT. This CDR3 region has 13 residues. The CDR3 DNA sequence: TGTGCCAGCACTCGGTGGTATAATTCACCCCTCCACTTT. It yields the protein CASTRWYNSPLHF.

The gene calls are TRBV5-4 and TRBJ2-3, with TRBD1 as a possible D gene (6 bases). V dropped 0 bases and J dropped 2 bases, with 13 bases sitting between them. This CDR3 contains 16 residues. Germline values: CDR1 SGHNT, CDR2 YYREEE (reference sequence). For the CDR3, the DNA is TGTGCCAGCAGCTTGGAGGGGACACGAACCACAGATACGCAGTATTTT. Translated: CASSLEGTRTTDTQYF.

This clone was recorded once. V usage is TRBV30 and J usage is TRBJ1-5; 7 bases match TRBD1. The junction had 10 bases not matched to a gene; V was cut back by 2 bases and J by 3 bases. Germline CDR1 is GTSNPN and CDR2 is SVGIG (reference sequence). The CDR3 length is 16 residues. CDR3 in amino acids: CAWSLQGKIANQPQHF. The CDR3 bases are TGTGCCTGGAGTTTACAGGGGAAAATTGCCAATCAGCCCCAGCATTTT.

The rearrangement uses TRBV19 and TRBJ1-1, with unresolved D. Germline values: CDR1 LNHDA, CDR2 SQIVND (reference sequence). V was clipped by 5 bases and J by 0 bases, with 13 bases between them. The CDR3 has 15 residues. The CDR3 bases are TGTGCCAGTAGTGCCAGGATGATCATGAACACTGAAGCTTTCTTT. Amino acids: CASSARMIMNTEAFF. Variable domain in full (rest from reference TRBV19 and TRBJ1-1): DGGITQSPKYLFRKEGQNVTLSCEQNLNHDAMYWYRQDPGQGLRLIYYSQIVNDFQKGDIAEGYSVSREKKESFPLTVTSAQKNPTAFYLCASSARMIMNTEAFFGQGTRLTVV.

This clone was picked up one time. The chain couples TRBV5-5 to TRBJ2-5, with D maybe TRBD1 (6 bases). Germline CDR1 SGHKS, CDR2 YYEKEE (reference sequence). Trimming stripped 1 base from V and 0 bases from J, with 10 bases between. The CDR3 length is 15 residues. In nucleotides, the CDR3 is TGTGCCAGCAGCTTGCAGGGGTCGTACCAAGAGACCCAGTACTTC. Protein product: CASSLQGSYQETQYF.

The chain carries TRBV28 and TRBJ2-1; TRBD2 might be the D (7 bases). Germline V gene sequence: CDR1 MDHEN, CDR2 SYDVKM. This CDR3 contains 13 residues. V was pared by 5 bases and J by 6 bases, with 11 bases between. The CDR3: CASSGGGFNEQFF. CDR3 coding DNA: TGTGCCAGCAGTGGCGGGGGCTTCAATGAGCAGTTCTTC.

The genes are TRBV4-1 and TRBJ2-3; tentatively, D is TRBD1 (6 bases). The germline V and J ends were trimmed by 0 bases and 4 bases, with 14 bases remaining between them. This CDR3 spans 16 amino acids. Germline lookup yields CDR1 MGHRA and CDR2 YSYEKL. The CDR3 here is CASSQEGRGSPDTQYF. DNA of the CDR3: TGCGCCAGCAGCCAAGAGGGCAGGGGAAGTCCAGATACGCAGTATTTT.

The rearrangement uses TRBV2 and TRBJ1-3; D gene ambiguous. The V and J ends lost 1 base and 0 bases respectively, with 10 bases between them. The CDR3 covers 16 residues. Germline CDR1 SNHLY, CDR2 FYNNEI. CDR3 in DNA: TGTGCCAGCAGTGAAGAATCCCTCAGCTCTGGAAACACCATATATTTT. Its protein product is CASSEESLSSGNTIYF.

CDR3 in amino acids: CASRKGGTSTDTQYF. The CDR3, as DNA: TGTGCCAGCAGGAAAGGGGGTACTAGCACAGATACGCAGTATTTT. The chain joins TRBV2 to TRBJ2-3; tentatively, D is TRBD1 (6 bases). The CDR3 extends over 15 amino acids. The V end was cut by 6 bases, the J end by 0 bases, with 13 bases between. The germline CDR1 and CDR2 sequences are SNHLY and FYNNEI. The variable domain in full, completed from reference TRBV2 and TRBJ2-3, reads EPEVTQTPSHQVTQMGQEVILRCVPISNHLYFYWYRQILGQKVEFLVSFYNNEISEKSEIFDDQFSVERPDGSNFTLKIRSTKLEDSAMYFCASRKGGTSTDTQYFGPGTRLTVL.

On this clone itself: Other DNA sequences from this sample encode an identical CDR3 as well. The chain combines TRBV5-1 with TRBJ2-2; D remains ambiguous. The CDR3 has 12 residues. From germline, CDR1 is SGHRS and CDR2 YFSETQ. V was clipped by 4 bases and J by 2 bases, with 3 bases between them. CDR3 bases: TGCGCCAGCAGCGGCAACACCGGGGAGCTGTTTTTT. Residues: CASSGNTGELFF.

Regarding this clone: Other DNA variants within this sample encode the same CDR3. This chain uses TRBV9 with TRBJ2-5; no definite D call. CDR3 size: 13 residues. The germline gives CDR1 SGDLS, CDR2 YYNGEE. V was clipped by 0 bases and J by 1 base, with 4 bases between them. CDR3 DNA sequence: TGTGCCAGCAGCGTAGCTAGCCAAGAGACCCAGTACTTC. Residues: CASSVASQETQYF.

The chain links TRBV5-1 to TRBJ2-2; either TRBD1 or TRBD2 may fit D (5 bases each). V was pared by 0 bases and J by 5 bases, with 14 bases between. In germline, CDR1 is SGHRS, CDR2 YFSETQ. The length of the CDR3 is 16 residues. CDR3 region: CASSLVGPLRTGELFF. CDR3 nucleotide sequence: TGCGCCAGCAGCTTGGTGGGACCCCTCCGTACCGGGGAGCTGTTTTTT.

J is TRBJ2-5 and V is TRBV11-2; no firm D call. CDR1 is SGHAT and CDR2 is FQNNGV in the germline V gene. V shed 1 base and J shed 1 base, with 10 bases lying between them. The CDR3 has 15 residues. The CDR3 sequence is CASSLGDLLQETQYF. CDR3 nucleotides: TGTGCCAGCAGCTTAGGGGATCTCCTCCAAGAGACCCAGTACTTC.

As regards this clone: Additional DNA sequences in this sample encode the identical CDR3. This chain joins TRBV6-5 and TRBJ1-3; D is unresolved. Germline lookup yields CDR1 MNHEY and CDR2 SVGAGI. The CDR3 consists of 14 residues. Trimming left V 6 bases short and J 0 bases short, with 9 bases between. DNA of the CDR3: TGTGCCAGCAGGCCTGGCGGCTCTGGAAACACCATATATTTT. Translated, it gives CASRPGGSGNTIYF.

This clone has a single count. Additional DNA sequences in this sample encode the identical CDR3. The V and J genes are TRBV18 and TRBJ1-2, with 8 nucleotides matching TRBD1. Per the germline V gene, CDR1 is KGHSH and CDR2 is LQKENI. Trimming took 3 bases from V and 7 from J; bases not matched to a gene: 4. The CDR3 consists of 13 residues. CDR3 DNA: TGTGCCAGCTCACCTCCAGGGGGCATTGGCTACACCTTC. It specifies CASSPPGGIGYTF.

J is TRBJ2-1 and V is TRBV28; no reliable D call. Looked up from germline, CDR1 is MDHEN and CDR2 is SYDVKM. The CDR3 contains 12 residues. V gave up 5 bases and J gave up 15 bases, with 17 bases separating them. CDR3 nucleotides: TGTGCCAGCAGTCGACGCCCCCAACCCCCGTTCTTC. This sequence encodes CASSRRPQPPFF. Drawing the rest from reference TRBV28 and TRBJ2-1, the complete variable domain is DVKVTQSSRYLVKRTGEKVFLECVQDMDHENMFWYRQDPGLGLRLIYFSYDVKMKEKGDIPEGYSVSREKKERFSLILESASTNQTSMYLCASSRRPQPPFFGPGTRLTVL.

This sequence joins TRBV29-1 and TRBJ2-1; 10 bases match TRBD2. This CDR3 region has 12 residues. Germline CDR1 and CDR2: SQVTM and ANQGSEA. V lost 7 bases and J lost 10; bases outside the gene matches: 7. The CDR3 loop is CSGTTGLAEQFF. The CDR3 region has the DNA TGCAGCGGAACCACGGGACTAGCGGAGCAGTTCTTC.

A note on this clone: Additional DNA sequences in this sample encode the identical CDR3. This chain connects TRBV11-2 to TRBJ2-3; 8 bases are a match to TRBD2. CDR3 length equals 15 residues. V trimming: 3 bases; J trimming: 3 bases; junction bases outside the gene matches: 5. CDR1 is SGHAT, CDR2 FQNNGV, per germline. CDR3 DNA sequence: TGTGCCAGCAGCTTTACGGGAGGGGGGACAGATACGCAGTATTTT. It is translated as CASSFTGGGTDTQYF.

This clone was recorded only once. CDR3 protein: CASSWGQRNTGELFF. The CDR3 nucleotides read TGTGCCAGCAGCTGGGGACAGAGGAACACCGGGGAGCTGTTTTTT. The chain is built from TRBV7-9 and TRBJ2-2, with TRBD1 identical over 7 bases. The CDR3 length is 15 residues. Losses at the gene ends were 4 bases for V and 1 base for J; bases not matched to a gene: 3. CDR1 and CDR2 from the germline V gene are SEHNR and FQNEAQ (reference sequence).

This rearrangement joins TRBV10-1 to TRBJ2-7; D unresolved. CDR1 and CDR2 (germline): WNHNN, SYGVQD (reference sequence). This CDR3 comprises 14 residues. The ends were cut back, 5 bases at V and 5 bases at J, with 16 bases in the middle. This CDR3 reads CASSNSRKDNEQYF. Here the CDR3 DNA reads TGCGCCAGCAGTAACTCCAGGAAGGATAACGAGCAGTACTTC.

This rearrangement joins TRBV5-1 to TRBJ1-1; D remains ambiguous. This CDR3 region has 14 residues. Per the germline V gene, CDR1 is SGHRS and CDR2 is YFSETQ. V gave up 1 base and J gave up 2 bases, with 9 bases separating them. The CDR3 coding sequence is TGCGCCAGCAGCTTGCAGCTCAAAAACACTGAAGCTTTCTTT. It codes for CASSLQLKNTEAFF.